This T cell receptor beta chain was identified during a study of a mutant IDH1 vaccine in newly diagnosed glioma. About the study: Beginning 4-6 weeks after radiotherapy alone, or with temozolomide cycles, vaccination took place. Before enrollment, the patients had been treated with radiotherapy alone, temozolomide alone, or both together. Most of them had received both. Points from the study as a whole: Pseudoprogression appeared independent of alterations in top peripheral clonotypes.

Time point defined: week 23, last vaccination. Each dose of the vaccine consisted of 300 ug of mutant IDH1 20-mer peptide, with topical imiquimod. There were new WHO grade 3 or 4 astrocytomas in the donors, and these were IDH1-mutant and ATRX-lost. TCRdb's table, derived via immunoSEQ multiplex PCR, lists solely in-frame clones and lacks some. This table has tens of thousands of clones, approximately 80% appearing once. Between the trimmed V and J ends, which lost 8 bases and 3 bases, there was a span of 10 bases. CDR1 is LNHDA and CDR2 is SQIVND in the germline V gene (reference sequence). The CDR3 extends over 13 amino acids. A remark on this clone: Its antigen is unidentified.

The V and J genes are TRBV19 and TRBJ1-4; D possibly corresponds to TRBD1 (5 bases). The sequence was obtained from a middle-aged man with glioma. The input for sequencing was PBMCs, taken from a glioma patient whose treatment included an IDH1 peptide vaccine. CDR3 protein: CASHRTANEKLFF. The CDR3 bases are TGTGCCAGTCACAGGACGGCTAATGAAAAACTGTTTTTT.